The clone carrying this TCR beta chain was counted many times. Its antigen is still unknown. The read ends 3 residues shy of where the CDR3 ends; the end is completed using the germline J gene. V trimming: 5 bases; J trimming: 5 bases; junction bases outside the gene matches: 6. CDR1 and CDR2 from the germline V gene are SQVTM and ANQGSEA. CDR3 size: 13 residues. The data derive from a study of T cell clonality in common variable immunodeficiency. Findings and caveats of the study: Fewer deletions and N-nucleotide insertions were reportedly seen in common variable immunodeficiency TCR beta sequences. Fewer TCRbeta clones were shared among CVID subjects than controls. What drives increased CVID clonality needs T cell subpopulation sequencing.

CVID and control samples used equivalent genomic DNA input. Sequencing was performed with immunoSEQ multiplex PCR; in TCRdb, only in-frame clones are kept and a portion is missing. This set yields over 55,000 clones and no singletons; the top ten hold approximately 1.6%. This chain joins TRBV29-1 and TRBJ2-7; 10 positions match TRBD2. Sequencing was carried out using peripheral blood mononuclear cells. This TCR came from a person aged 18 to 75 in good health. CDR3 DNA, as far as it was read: TGCAGCGTTACCGGACTAGCGGAGCACGAG. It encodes CSVTGLAEHE. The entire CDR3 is CSVTGLAEHEQYF.